This entry lists 25 T cell receptor beta chains sequenced from one sample in a study of patients and donors after allogeneic stem cell transplantation. TCRdb re-called the RT-PCR reads with MiXCR, one entry per CDR3 protein. Altogether about 410,000 distinct CDR3 sequences are present, about a sixth being singletons, with the ten largest covering roughly 7%. The sequenced sample consisted of blood, either unsorted or a sorted T cell fraction (not recorded which). The receptor source for this set is a human donor who was either an allogeneic HSCT recipient or a stem cell or donor lymphocyte infusion donor (not recorded which). It is not recorded whose cells these are; they may come from a transplant donor.

The chain couples TRBV5-1 to TRBJ2-5; D gene unclear. V was shortened by 1 base and J by 2 bases, with 9 bases between the two germline ends. The CDR3 covers 14 residues. From germline, CDR1 is SGHRS and CDR2 YFSETQ. CDR3: CASSLLSKQETQYF. DNA of the CDR3: TGCGCCAGCAGCTTGCTCTCTAAACAAGAGACCCAGTACTTC. Drawing the rest from reference TRBV5-1 and TRBJ2-5, the complete variable domain is KAGVTQTPRYLIKTRGQQVTLSCSPISGHRSVSWYQQTPGQGLQFLFEYFSETQRNKGNFPGRFSGRQFSNSRSEMNVSTLELGDSALYLCASSLLSKQETQYFGPGTRLLVL.

This clonotype has just a few counts. The rearrangement uses TRBV5-4 and TRBJ2-5; 8 nucleotides align to TRBD1. Looked up from germline, CDR1 is SGHNT and CDR2 is YYREEE (reference sequence). The CDR3 totals 14 residues. The V gene end was trimmed by 5 bases and the J gene end by 3 bases; junction bases not matched to a gene: 6. The CDR3 region is CASSLPGQEETQYF. For the CDR3, the DNA is TGTGCCAGCAGTCTACCGGGACAGGAAGAGACCCAGTACTTC.

This chain connects TRBV20-1 to TRBJ1-5; the D gene is possibly TRBD1 (5 bases). Trimming left V 6 bases short and J 5 bases short, with 8 bases between. The CDR3 is 11 amino acids. In germline, CDR1 is DFQATT, CDR2 SNEGSKA (reference sequence). In DNA form, the CDR3 reads TGCAGTGCAATGGGGGATCAGCCCCAGCATTTT. Its protein is CSAMGDQPQHF.

The sample holds a few counts of this clonotype. The rearrangement uses TRBV6-2 or TRBV6-3 and TRBJ1-1; TRBD1 matches 10 bases. The CDR3 contains 14 residues. Germline V gene data show CDR1 as MNHEY and CDR2 as SVGEGT. Trimming removed 5 bases from V and 7 bases from J; junction bases left unmatched: 7. This chain's CDR3 is CASSGDRGQVEAFF. For the CDR3, the DNA is TGTGCCAGCAGTGGAGACAGGGGGCAGGTTGAAGCTTTCTTT.

This clonotype was seen a handful of times. The chain links TRBV2 to TRBJ2-7; the match to TRBD2 covers 9 bases. Germline loops: CDR1 SNHLY, CDR2 FYNNEI. There are 18 residues in the CDR3. V shed 1 base, J shed 0 bases, and the junction held 10 bases outside the gene matches. The CDR3 DNA follows: TGTGCCAGCAGTGAAGGGTATCTAGCGGGGCCGAGCTCCTACGAGCAGTACTTC. This encodes CASSEGYLAGPSSYEQYF.

This clonotype was seen ten or more times. The J gene is TRBJ2-1, the V gene TRBV9; TRBD2 agrees at 11 bases. In germline, CDR1 is SGDLS, CDR2 YYNGEE. V lost 5 bases, J lost 5 bases, and 3 bases stayed unmatched. The CDR3 length is 14 residues. The CDR3 DNA reads as TGTGCCAGCAGTAAGGGACTAGCGGACAATGAGCAGTTCTTC. Translated, it gives CASSKGLADNEQFF.

J is TRBJ1-3 and V is TRBV4-3; no clear D gene. The CDR3 contains 15 residues. Trimming cost V 0 bases and J 0 bases, with 6 bases left between them. Germline CDR1 is LGHNA and CDR2 is YSLEER. DNA of the CDR3: TGCGCCAGCAGCCAAGATTGGATCTCTGGAAACACCATATATTTT. Translated, it gives CASSQDWISGNTIYF.

This clonotype was picked up a small number of times. The chain recombines TRBV27 with TRBJ2-5, with D perhaps TRBD1 or TRBD2 (5 bases each). The CDR3 covers 14 residues. Trimming took 2 bases from V and 5 from J, leaving 12 bases between them. Looked up from germline, CDR1 is MNHEY and CDR2 is SMNVEV (reference sequence). CDR3: CASSLRAGSETQYF. The CDR3 nucleotides read TGTGCCAGCAGTTTAAGGGCAGGGAGTGAGACCCAGTACTTC.

The chain carries TRBV6-1 and TRBJ2-3, with a possible D match to TRBD2 (6 bases). Trimming stripped 6 bases from V and 1 base from J, with 23 bases between. Germline V gene data show CDR1 as MNHNS and CDR2 as SASEGT. This CDR3 comprises 18 residues. The CDR3 nucleotides read TGTGCCAGCAGCGAGCTCGGTCTAGCGCGGGTTGGCACAGATACGCAGTATTTT. Its translation: CASSELGLARVGTDTQYF.

This clonotype was seen only a few times. The rearrangement links TRBV6-5 to TRBJ1-1; TRBD1 might be the D (6 bases). This CDR3 is built from 15 residues. V lost 4 bases and J 1 base, leaving 13 bases between the germline ends. CDR1 and CDR2 (germline): MNHEY, SVGAGI. Written as DNA, the CDR3 is TGTGCCAGCAGTTCAGGGGACAACCGGAACACTGAAGCTTTCTTT. This sequence encodes CASSSGDNRNTEAFF.

This clonotype occurred a few times. This sequence joins TRBV20-1 and TRBJ1-2; D is unclear. Germline V gene sequence: CDR1 DFQATT, CDR2 SNEGSKA (reference sequence). The CDR3 runs 15 residues. V lost 0 bases and J 7 bases, leaving 18 bases between the germline ends. The CDR3 sequence: CSARDLRGPGGGYTF. The CDR3 nucleotides are TGCAGTGCTAGAGATCTGCGCGGTCCCGGCGGTGGCTACACCTTC.

There are many counts of this clonotype. The V gene is TRBV4-3, the J gene TRBJ2-3, with TRBD2 matching 8 bases. The trim removed 7 bases at V and 0 bases at J, leaving 9 bases unmatched. The CDR3 consists of 16 residues. The germline gives CDR1 LGHNA, CDR2 YSLEER. For the CDR3, the DNA is TGCGCCAGCACCAAGGGCGGGGGGTCTAGCACAGATACGCAGTATTTT. It translates to CASTKGGGSSTDTQYF.

The J gene is TRBJ1-6, the V gene TRBV27; a weak D match, TRBD1 (5 bases). CDR1 and CDR2 from the germline V gene are MNHEY and SMNVEV (reference sequence). The CDR3 contains 16 residues. Trimming left V 7 bases short and J 0 bases short, with 13 bases between. The CDR3 loop is CASTPTGTSYNSPLHF. Written as DNA, the CDR3 is TGTGCCAGCACTCCTACAGGCACCTCCTATAATTCACCCCTCCACTTT.

The chain recombines TRBV5-1 with TRBJ2-5; no firm D call. This CDR3 comprises 14 residues. The germline gives CDR1 SGHRS, CDR2 YFSETQ. V was pared by 0 bases and J by 1 base, with 7 bases between. The CDR3 DNA sequence: TGCGCCAGCAGCTTGGCAGTCCTCCAAGAGACCCAGTACTTC. Its translation is CASSLAVLQETQYF. The full variable domain, with the rest looked up from reference TRBV5-1 and TRBJ2-5, is KAGVTQTPRYLIKTRGQQVTLSCSPISGHRSVSWYQQTPGQGLQFLFEYFSETQRNKGNFPGRFSGRQFSNSRSEMNVSTLELGDSALYLCASSLAVLQETQYFGPGTRLLVL.

This clonotype appeared a few times. The CDR3 loop is CSAEDYRIRSGANVLTF. In DNA, the CDR3 is TGCAGTGCTGAGGACTACAGGATACGGTCAGGGGCCAACGTCCTGACTTTC. The genes are TRBV20-1 and TRBJ2-6, with a possible D match to TRBD2 (6 bases). V was trimmed by 5 bases and J by 4 bases, leaving 21 bases between them. Germline lookup yields CDR1 DFQATT and CDR2 SNEGSKA (reference sequence). The CDR3 has 17 amino acids.

This clonotype has at least ten counts. The J gene is TRBJ2-2, the V gene TRBV11-2, with D tentatively TRBD2 (5 bases). Germline V gene data show CDR1 as SGHAT and CDR2 as FQNNGV. V lost 2 bases, J lost 5 bases, and 9 bases lay in between. The CDR3 runs to 14 residues. The CDR3 DNA follows: TGTGCCAGCAGCTTATCTCGGGGAACCGGGGAGCTGTTTTTT. This translates into CASSLSRGTGELFF.

This clonotype was observed a handful of times. The chain has TRBV11-3 and TRBJ1-4; TRBD1 matches at 7 bases. Germline V gives CDR1 SGHNT, CDR2 YENEEA. The J segment lost 5 bases and the V segment lost 5 bases, leaving 8 bases of the junction unmatched. The CDR3 is 15 amino acids. CDR3 protein: CASSPPGQLNEKLFF. In nucleotides, the CDR3 is TGTGCCAGCAGCCCTCCGGGACAGCTGAATGAAAAACTGTTTTTT.

This clonotype came up a few times. CDR3: CASSPFRGSQPQHF. The CDR3 DNA sequence: TGTGCCAGCAGCCCTTTCAGGGGATCTCAGCCCCAGCATTTT. This rearrangement joins TRBV7-9 to TRBJ1-5; tentative D call: TRBD1 (6 bases). Germline assignment: CDR1 SEHNR and CDR2 FQNEAQ (reference sequence). V dropped 5 bases and J dropped 6 bases, with 14 bases sitting between them. The CDR3 loop spans 14 amino acids. Together with reference TRBV7-9 and TRBJ1-5, the CDR3 gives the full variable domain: DTGVSQNPRHKITKRGQNVTFRCDPISEHNRLYWYRQTLGQGPEFLTYFQNEAQLEKSRLLSDRFSAERPKGSFSTLEIQRTEQGDSAMYLCASSPFRGSQPQHFGDGTRLSIL.

The chain couples TRBV4-1 to TRBJ1-2, with a tentative D call TRBD1 (6 bases). Germline CDR1 and CDR2: MGHRA and YSYEKL. V lost 4 bases to trimming and J lost 8 bases, with 26 bases between them. The CDR3 length is 17 residues. CDR3 sequence reads: CASSRPGGAEGLGGYTF. The CDR3 DNA reads as TGCGCCAGCAGCCGTCCGGGGGGGGCGGAGGGTTTGGGAGGCTACACCTTC.

The CDR3 region has the DNA TGTGCCAGCAGTCGAACAGGGGGCGGTCGCCGCAATCAGCCCCAGCATTTT. Its translation: CASSRTGGGRRNQPQHF. The chain uses TRBV6-1 and TRBJ1-5, with 9 bases that match TRBD1. Germline V lookup: CDR1 MNHNS, CDR2 SASEGT. The CDR3 runs to 17 residues. V trimming: 5 bases; J trimming: 2 bases; junction bases outside the gene matches: 10.

This clonotype has only a few counts. In DNA form, the CDR3 reads TGTGCCACCAGTCCGCAGAACCTTAACTATGGCTACACCTTC. This encodes CATSPQNLNYGYTF. The chain couples TRBV15 to TRBJ1-2; D ambiguous. Trimming took 6 bases from V and 1 from J, leaving 12 bases between them. Germline assignment: CDR1 LNHNV and CDR2 YYDKDF (reference sequence). The CDR3 is 14 residues long. The whole variable domain, filled in from reference TRBV15 and TRBJ1-2, reads DAMVIQNPRYQVTQFGKPVTLSCSQTLNHNVMYWYQQKSSQAPKLLFHYYDKDFNNEADTPDNFQSRRPNTSFCFLDIRSPGLGDTAMYLCATSPQNLNYGYTFGSGTRLTVV.

The chain joins TRBV7-2 to TRBJ2-3, with 11 bases lining up with TRBD2. Germline V gene data show CDR1 as SGHTA and CDR2 as FQGNSA. The J segment lost 3 bases and the V segment lost 5 bases, leaving 7 bases of the junction unmatched. This CDR3 is built from 16 residues. The CDR3 is CASSVVSGRGTDTQYF. CDR3 in DNA: TGTGCCAGCAGCGTCGTTAGCGGGAGGGGAACAGATACGCAGTATTTT.

The chain couples TRBV4-1 to TRBJ2-7; 7 nucleotides agree with TRBD2. The trim removed 2 bases at V and 5 bases at J, leaving 15 bases unmatched. The CDR3 covers 17 residues. Germline CDR1 and CDR2: MGHRA and YSYEKL. The CDR3 here is CASSQPTPAGGFNEQYF. In DNA form, the CDR3 reads TGCGCCAGCAGCCAACCGACCCCCGCCGGGGGGTTTAACGAGCAGTACTTC.

This clonotype has only a few counts. The V call is TRBV7-3, the J call TRBJ1-5, with a possible D match to TRBD1 (5 bases). CDR3 length equals 13 residues. Germline-derived CDR1 and CDR2 are SGHTA and FQGTGA. The V end was cut by 2 bases, the J end by 9 bases, with 11 bases between. CDR3 in DNA: TGTGCCAGCAGCTTAGCGGGACTAACGCCCCAGCATTTT. The encoded protein is CASSLAGLTPQHF. Based on the CDR3 plus reference TRBV7-3 and TRBJ1-5, the full variable domain is GAGVSQTPSNKVTEKGKYVELRCDPISGHTALYWYRQSLGQGPEFLIYFQGTGAADDSGLPNDRFFAVRPEGSVSTLKIQRTERGDSAVYLCASSLAGLTPQHFGDGTRLSIL.

This clonotype came up a few times. V usage is TRBV5-1 and J usage is TRBJ1-1, with TRBD1 matching over 10 bases. The V gene end was trimmed by 0 bases and the J gene end by 5 bases; junction bases not matched to a gene: 4. The CDR3 length is 15 residues. Germline-derived CDR1 and CDR2 are SGHRS and YFSETQ. This CDR3 reads CASSLGPGQGTEAFF. CDR3 in DNA: TGCGCCAGCAGCTTGGGTCCGGGACAGGGGACTGAAGCTTTCTTT.